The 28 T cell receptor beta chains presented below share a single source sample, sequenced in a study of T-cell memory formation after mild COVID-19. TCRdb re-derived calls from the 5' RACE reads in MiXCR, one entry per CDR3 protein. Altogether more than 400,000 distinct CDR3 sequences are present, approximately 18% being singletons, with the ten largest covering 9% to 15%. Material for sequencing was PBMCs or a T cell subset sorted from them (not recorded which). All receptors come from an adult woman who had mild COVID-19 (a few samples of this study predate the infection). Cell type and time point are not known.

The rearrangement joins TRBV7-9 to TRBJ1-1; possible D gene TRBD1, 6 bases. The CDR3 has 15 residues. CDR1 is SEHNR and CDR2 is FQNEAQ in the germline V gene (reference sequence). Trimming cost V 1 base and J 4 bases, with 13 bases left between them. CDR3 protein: CASSLVPGGGTEAFF. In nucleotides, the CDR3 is TGTGCCAGCAGCTTAGTCCCGGGGGGCGGCACTGAAGCTTTCTTT.

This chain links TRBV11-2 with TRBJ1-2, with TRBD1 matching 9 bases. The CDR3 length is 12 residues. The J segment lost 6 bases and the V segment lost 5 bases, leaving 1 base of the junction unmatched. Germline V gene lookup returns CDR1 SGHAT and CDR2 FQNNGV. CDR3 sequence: CASSTGGHGYTF. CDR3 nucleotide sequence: TGTGCCAGCAGCACAGGGGGCCATGGCTACACCTTC.

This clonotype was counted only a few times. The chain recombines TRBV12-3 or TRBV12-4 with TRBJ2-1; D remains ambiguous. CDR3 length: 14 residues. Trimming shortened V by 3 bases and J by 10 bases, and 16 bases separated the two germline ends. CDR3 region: CASSFSPTANEQFF. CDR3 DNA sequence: TGTGCCAGCAGTTTCTCCCCGACGGCGAACGAGCAGTTCTTC.

Written as DNA, the CDR3 is TGTGCCAGTTCTATAATCTCTAGCGGGAGTCATGAGCAGTTCTTC. This sequence encodes CASSIISSGSHEQFF. This sequence joins TRBV27 and TRBJ2-1, with 10 bases fitting TRBD2. This CDR3 region has 15 residues. V dropped 9 bases and J dropped 8; count of bases not matched to a gene: 13. Per germline, CDR1 MNHEY and CDR2 SMNVEV (reference sequence).

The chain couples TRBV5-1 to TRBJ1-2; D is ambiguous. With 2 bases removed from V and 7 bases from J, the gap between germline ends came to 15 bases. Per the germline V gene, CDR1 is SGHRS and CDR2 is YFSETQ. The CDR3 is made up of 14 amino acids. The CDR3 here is CASSFTDFVRGYTF. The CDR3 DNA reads TGCGCCAGCAGCTTTACGGACTTTGTGCGTGGCTACACCTTC.

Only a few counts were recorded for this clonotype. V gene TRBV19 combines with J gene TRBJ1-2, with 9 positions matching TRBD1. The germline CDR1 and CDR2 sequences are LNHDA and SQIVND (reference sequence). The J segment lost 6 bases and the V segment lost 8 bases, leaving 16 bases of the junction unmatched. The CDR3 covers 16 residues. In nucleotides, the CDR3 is TGTGCCAGTTACCCCACACCATTACAGGGGGCCCATGGCTACACCTTC. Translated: CASYPTPLQGAHGYTF.

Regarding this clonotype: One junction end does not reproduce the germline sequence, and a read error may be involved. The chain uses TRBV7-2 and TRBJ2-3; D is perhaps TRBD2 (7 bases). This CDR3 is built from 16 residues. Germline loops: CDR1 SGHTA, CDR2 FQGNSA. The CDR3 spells CASSPRRGGGTDTQYF. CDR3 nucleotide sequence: TGTGCCAGCAGCCCCAGGCGGGGCGGGGGCACGGATACGCAGTATTTT.

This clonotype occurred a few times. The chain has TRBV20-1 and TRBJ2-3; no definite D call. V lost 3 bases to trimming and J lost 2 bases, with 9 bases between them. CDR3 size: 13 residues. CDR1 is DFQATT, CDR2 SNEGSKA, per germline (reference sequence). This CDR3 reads CSASLPITDTQYF. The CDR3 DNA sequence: TGCAGTGCTAGTCTCCCGATCACAGATACGCAGTATTTT.

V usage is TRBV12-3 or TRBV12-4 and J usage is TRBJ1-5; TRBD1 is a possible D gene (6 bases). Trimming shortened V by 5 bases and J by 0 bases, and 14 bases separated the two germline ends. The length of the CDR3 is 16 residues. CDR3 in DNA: TGTGCCAGCAGTAAACAGGGACCTTATAGCAATCAGCCCCAGCATTTT. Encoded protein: CASSKQGPYSNQPQHF.

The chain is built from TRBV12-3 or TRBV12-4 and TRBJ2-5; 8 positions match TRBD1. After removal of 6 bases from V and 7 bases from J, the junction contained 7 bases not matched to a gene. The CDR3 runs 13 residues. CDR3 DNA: TGTGCCAGCAGCAAGGACAGGGTTGGGACCCAGTACTTC. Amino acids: CASSKDRVGTQYF.

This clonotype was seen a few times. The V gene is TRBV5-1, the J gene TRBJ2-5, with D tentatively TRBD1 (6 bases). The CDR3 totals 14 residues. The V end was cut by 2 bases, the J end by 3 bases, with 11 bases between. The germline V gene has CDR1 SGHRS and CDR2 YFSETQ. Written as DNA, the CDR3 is TGCGCCAGCAGCTTCTTTTCAGGGGAAGAGACCCAGTACTTC. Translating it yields CASSFFSGEETQYF.

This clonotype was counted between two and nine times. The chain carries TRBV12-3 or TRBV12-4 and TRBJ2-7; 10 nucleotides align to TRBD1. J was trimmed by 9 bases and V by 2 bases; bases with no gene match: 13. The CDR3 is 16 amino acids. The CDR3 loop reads CASSLSGTGDLRGQYF. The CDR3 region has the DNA TGTGCCAGCAGTTTATCCGGGACAGGGGATCTACGAGGGCAGTACTTC.

Here the CDR3 DNA reads TGTGCCAGCAGTTTACAGGGATTGTATGGAAACACCATATATTTT. Residues: CASSLQGLYGNTIYF. The chain couples TRBV12-3 or TRBV12-4 to TRBJ1-3; tentatively, D is TRBD1 (5 bases). Trimming pared 2 bases from V and 3 bases from J, leaving 11 bases between. The CDR3 length is 15 residues.

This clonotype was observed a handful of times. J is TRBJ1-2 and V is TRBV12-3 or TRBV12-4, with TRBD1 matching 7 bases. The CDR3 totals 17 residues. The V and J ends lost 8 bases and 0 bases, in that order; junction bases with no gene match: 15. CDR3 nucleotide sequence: TGTGCCAGCTCATCTACCCAGGGACAGCGAACTAACTATGGCTACACCTTC. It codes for CASSSTQGQRTNYGYTF.

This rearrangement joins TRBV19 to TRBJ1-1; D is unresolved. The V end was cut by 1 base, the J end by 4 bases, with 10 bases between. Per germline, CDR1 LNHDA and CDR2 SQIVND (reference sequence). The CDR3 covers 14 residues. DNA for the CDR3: TGTGCCAGTAGTATAGCTGTCACGGGCACTGAAGCTTTCTTT. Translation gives CASSIAVTGTEAFF.

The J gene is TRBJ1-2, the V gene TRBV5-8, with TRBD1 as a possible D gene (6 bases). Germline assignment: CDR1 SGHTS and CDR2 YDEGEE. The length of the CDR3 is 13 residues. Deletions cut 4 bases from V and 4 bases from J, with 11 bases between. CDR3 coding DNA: TGTGCCAGCAGCGTCGACAGGAGCTATGGCTACACCTTC. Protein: CASSVDRSYGYTF. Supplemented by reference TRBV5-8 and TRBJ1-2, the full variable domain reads EAGVTQSPTHLIKTRGQQATLRCSPISGHTSVYWYQQALGLGLQFLLWYDEGEERNRGNFPPRFSGRQFPNYSSELNVNALELEDSALYLCASSVDRSYGYTFGSGTRLTVV.

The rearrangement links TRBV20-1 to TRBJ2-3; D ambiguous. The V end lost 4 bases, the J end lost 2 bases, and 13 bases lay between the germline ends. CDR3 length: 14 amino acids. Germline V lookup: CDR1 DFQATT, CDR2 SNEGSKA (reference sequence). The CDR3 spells CSAMPGGLTDTQYF. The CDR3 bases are TGCAGTGCTATGCCCGGCGGTCTCACAGATACGCAGTATTTT.

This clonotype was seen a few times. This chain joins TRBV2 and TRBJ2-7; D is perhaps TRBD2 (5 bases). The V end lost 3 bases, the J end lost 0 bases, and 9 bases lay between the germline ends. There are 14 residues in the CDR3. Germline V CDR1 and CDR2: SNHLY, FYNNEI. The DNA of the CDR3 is TGTGCCAGCAGTGATTCGGGGTTCTCCTACGAGCAGTACTTC. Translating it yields CASSDSGFSYEQYF.

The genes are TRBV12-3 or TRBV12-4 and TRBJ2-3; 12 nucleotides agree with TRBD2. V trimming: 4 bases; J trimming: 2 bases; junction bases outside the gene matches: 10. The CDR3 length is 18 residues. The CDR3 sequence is CASSSGLAGTLVTDTQYF. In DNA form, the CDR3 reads TGTGCCAGCAGTTCTGGACTAGCGGGAACGCTGGTCACAGATACGCAGTATTTT.

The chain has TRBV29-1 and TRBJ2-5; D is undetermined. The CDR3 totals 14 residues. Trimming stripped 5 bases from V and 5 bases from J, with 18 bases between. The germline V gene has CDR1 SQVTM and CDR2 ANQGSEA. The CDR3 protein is CSVSLEMPPETQYF. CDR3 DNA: TGCAGCGTTTCACTGGAGATGCCCCCGGAGACCCAGTACTTC.

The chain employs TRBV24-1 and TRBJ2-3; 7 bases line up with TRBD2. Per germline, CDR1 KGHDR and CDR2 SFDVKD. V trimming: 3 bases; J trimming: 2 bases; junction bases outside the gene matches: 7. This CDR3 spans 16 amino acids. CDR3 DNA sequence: TGTGCCACCAGTGATCCACTAGCGCAAGACACAGATACGCAGTATTTT. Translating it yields CATSDPLAQDTDTQYF.

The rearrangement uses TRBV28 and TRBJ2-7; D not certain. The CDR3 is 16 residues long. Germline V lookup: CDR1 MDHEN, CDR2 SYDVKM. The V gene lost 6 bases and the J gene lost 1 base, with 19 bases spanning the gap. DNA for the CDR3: TGTGCCAGCAGCCCAGGTCTTCCTCTGGCGTCCTACGAGCAGTACTTC. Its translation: CASSPGLPLASYEQYF.

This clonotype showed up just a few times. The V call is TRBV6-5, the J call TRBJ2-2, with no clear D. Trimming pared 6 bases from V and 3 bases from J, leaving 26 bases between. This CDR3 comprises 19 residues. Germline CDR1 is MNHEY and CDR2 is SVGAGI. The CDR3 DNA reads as TGTGCCAGCAGCCGCCACCCCAGTGGAGTGCGGTGGGACACCGGGGAGCTGTTTTTT. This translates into CASSRHPSGVRWDTGELFF.

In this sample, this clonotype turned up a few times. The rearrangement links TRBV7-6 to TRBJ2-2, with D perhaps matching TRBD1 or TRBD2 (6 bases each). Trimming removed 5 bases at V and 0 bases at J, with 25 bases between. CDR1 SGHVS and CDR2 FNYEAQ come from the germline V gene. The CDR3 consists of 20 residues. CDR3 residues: CASSTTGGRTSRSNTGELFF. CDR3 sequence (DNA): TGTGCCAGCAGCACAACCGGGGGCCGAACGTCAAGGTCGAACACCGGGGAGCTGTTTTTT.

As DNA, the CDR3 is TGTGCCAGCAGCCGGACCCACATTTCGGTTGGTGGCGCAGATACGCAGTATTTT. Translated, it gives CASSRTHISVGGADTQYF. The J gene is TRBJ2-3, the V gene TRBV4-2; D gene uncertain. V was trimmed by 4 bases and J by 4 bases, leaving 24 bases between them. CDR1 and CDR2 from the germline V gene are LGHNA and YNFKEQ. The CDR3 has 18 amino acids.

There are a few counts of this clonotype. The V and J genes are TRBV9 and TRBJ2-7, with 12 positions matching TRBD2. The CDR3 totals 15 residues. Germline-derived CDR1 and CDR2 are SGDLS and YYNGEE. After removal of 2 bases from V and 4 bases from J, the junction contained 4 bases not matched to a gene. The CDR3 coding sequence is TGTGCCAGCAGCGTGGGACTAGCGGGTAATTACGAGCAGTACTTC. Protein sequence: CASSVGLAGNYEQYF.

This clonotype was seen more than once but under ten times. CDR3 residues: CASSPTGSRADQYF. The DNA of the CDR3 is TGTGCCAGCAGTCCAACAGGGTCCAGAGCGGACCAGTACTTC. The chain has TRBV6-2 or TRBV6-3 and TRBJ2-5; the D gene is possibly TRBD1 (6 bases). This CDR3 comprises 14 residues. CDR1 MNHEY and CDR2 SVGEGT come from the germline V gene. V dropped 5 bases and J dropped 10 bases, with 20 bases sitting between them.

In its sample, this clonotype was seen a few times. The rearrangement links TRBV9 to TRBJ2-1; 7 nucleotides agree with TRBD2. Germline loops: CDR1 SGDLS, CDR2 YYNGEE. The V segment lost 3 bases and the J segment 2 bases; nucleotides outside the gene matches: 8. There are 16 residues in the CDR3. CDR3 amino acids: CASSAGGSGAYNEQFF. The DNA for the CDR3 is TGTGCCAGCAGCGCGGGGGGAAGCGGGGCCTACAATGAGCAGTTCTTC.